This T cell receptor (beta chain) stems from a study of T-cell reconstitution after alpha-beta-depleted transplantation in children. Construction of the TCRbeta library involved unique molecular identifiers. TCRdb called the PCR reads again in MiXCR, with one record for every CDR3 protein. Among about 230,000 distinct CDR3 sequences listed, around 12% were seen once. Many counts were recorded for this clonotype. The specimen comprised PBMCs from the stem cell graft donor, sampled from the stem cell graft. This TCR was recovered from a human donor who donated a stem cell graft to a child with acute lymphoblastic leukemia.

The CDR3 here is CAISFPGQFYEQYF. CDR3 bases: TGTGCCATCAGCTTTCCGGGACAGTTCTACGAGCAGTACTTC. This chain joins TRBV10-3 and TRBJ2-7, with TRBD1 matching 7 bases. Germline-derived CDR1 and CDR2 are ENHRY and SYGVKD. The J segment lost 3 bases and the V segment lost 6 bases, leaving 8 bases of the junction unmatched. The CDR3 has 14 amino acids.